This TCR beta chain was captured in a study of T cell responses to AZD1222 COVID-19 vaccine. Sequencing used immunoSEQ multiplex PCR; TCRdb keeps in-frame clones, though not all of them. The sample consists of 150,000 to 200,000 clones, around 92% of them appearing once. About this clone: What it recognizes is unknown.

The V segment lost 11 bases and the J segment 6 bases; nucleotides outside the gene matches: 10. The CDR3 sequence is 14 residues long. CDR1 and CDR2 from the germline V gene are MNHEY and SVGAGI. Whole-study results and caveats: Scientists sampled the repertoires only once the peak T cell response had passed. Clonal diversity may have been underestimated in mostly white British donors. Across the whole spike, CD4 TCRs peaked at regions 160-218 and 743-854.

The material was peripheral blood, obtained on day 0 of MenACWY control vaccination. The sequence derives from an adult in good health. The genes are TRBV6-5 and TRBJ2-1; 10 bases align to TRBD1. The CDR3 DNA reads as TGTGCCGTTCGGGGGACAGGGGAAACCAATGAGCAGTTCTTC. Encoded protein: CAVRGTGETNEQFF.